One sample yielded the 25 T cell receptor beta chains listed below, sequenced in a study of blood T cell repertoires in COVID-19. Method: immunoSEQ multiplex PCR; TCRdb's copy keeps in-frame clones and lacks some. The repertoire holds more than 75,000 clones, roughly four fifths seen once, with about 12% in the top ten. What was sequenced was peripheral blood. The source is a human donor in a cohort sampled during active COVID-19.

The chain uses TRBV2 and TRBJ1-2; D perhaps matches TRBD1 (5 bases). V was shortened by 5 bases and J by 4 bases, with 11 bases between the two germline ends. Germline V gives CDR1 SNHLY, CDR2 FYNNEI. The CDR3 has 13 amino acids. In DNA, the CDR3 is TGTGCCAGCAGTACAGGTTTTCCCTATGGCTACACCTTC. Translated: CASSTGFPYGYTF. The full variable domain, its missing parts supplied by reference TRBV2 and TRBJ1-2, is EPEVTQTPSHQVTQMGQEVILRCVPISNHLYFYWYRQILGQKVEFLVSFYNNEISEKSEIFDDQFSVERPDGSNFTLKIRSTKLEDSAMYFCASSTGFPYGYTFGSGTRLTVV.

This clone was observed a handful of times. CDR3 in DNA: TGTGCCAGCAGACCAACTCGGGGTTACAATGAGCAGTTCTTC. Translated, it gives CASRPTRGYNEQFF. The J gene is TRBJ2-1, the V gene TRBV7-9, with D possibly being TRBD2 (5 bases). Looked up from germline, CDR1 is SEHNR and CDR2 is FQNEAQ (reference sequence). CDR3 length equals 14 residues. V lost 6 bases and J 4 bases, leaving 13 bases between the germline ends.

The chain joins TRBV9 to TRBJ2-3; D ambiguous. There are 13 residues in the CDR3. Germline-derived CDR1 and CDR2 are SGDLS and YYNGEE. V dropped 4 bases and J dropped 6 bases, with 12 bases sitting between them. As DNA, the CDR3 is TGTGCCAGCAGCACCCGAGGCCGGGATACGCAGTATTTT. Its protein product is CASSTRGRDTQYF.

The chain links TRBV24-1 to TRBJ2-7, with TRBD2 matching over 8 bases. The V and J ends lost 2 bases and 2 bases, in that order; junction bases with no gene match: 10. The CDR3 contains 17 residues. Germline CDR1 is KGHDR and CDR2 is SFDVKD. The CDR3 coding sequence is TGTGCCACCAGTGATTCCCTTTACCCGGGAGGGACCTACGAGCAGTACTTC. Translated: CATSDSLYPGGTYEQYF.

This chain links TRBV19 with TRBJ2-7; TRBD1 matches 7 bases. The CDR3 covers 17 residues. After removal of 5 bases from V and 3 bases from J, the junction contained 16 bases not matched to a gene. CDR1 LNHDA and CDR2 SQIVND come from the germline V gene (reference sequence). CDR3 bases: TGTGCCAGTAGTTCCGTCCGGGACAGCGGCCCAGGCTACGAGCAGTACTTC. This codes for CASSSVRDSGPGYEQYF.

The rearrangement uses TRBV2 and TRBJ2-3; D may be TRBD1 (6 bases). V was pared by 10 bases and J by 0 bases, with 17 bases between. The CDR3 totals 15 residues. Germline CDR1 SNHLY, CDR2 FYNNEI. The DNA for the CDR3 is TGTGCCAACCACCGGGGACACCGAAGCACAGATACGCAGTATTTT. Translation gives CANHRGHRSTDTQYF.

The count of this clone is one. The same CDR3 also results from other DNA sequences found in this sample. The CDR3 bases are TGCGCCAGCAGCTTGGGGGCAGGGGGCTACGAGCAGTACTTC. Protein product: CASSLGAGGYEQYF. The chain carries TRBV5-1 and TRBJ2-7; 7 nucleotides match TRBD1. This CDR3 spans 14 amino acids. With V trimmed by 0 bases and J by 3 bases, 3 bases remained unmatched. CDR1 and CDR2 from the germline V gene are SGHRS and YFSETQ.

The genes are TRBV30 and TRBJ2-1, with 8 bases that match TRBD2. The V and J ends lost 5 bases and 7 bases, in that order; junction bases with no gene match: 7. The CDR3 length is 13 residues. The germline gives CDR1 GTSNPN, CDR2 SVGIG (reference sequence). The CDR3 nucleotides are TGTGCCTGGGGGACTAGTGGGGGTAATGAGCAGTTCTTC. Translated: CAWGTSGGNEQFF.

The chain joins TRBV6-6 to TRBJ1-1; perhaps TRBD1 as D (5 bases). Germline assignment: CDR1 MNHNY and CDR2 SVGAGI (reference sequence). The CDR3 is made up of 12 amino acids. V was pared by 0 bases and J by 8 bases, with 7 bases between. The CDR3 nucleotides read TGTGCCAGCAGTTACTCGAACAGGGAAGCTTTCTTT. Translating gives CASSYSNREAFF.

V and J are TRBV6-2 or TRBV6-3 and TRBJ1-1, with TRBD1 matching over 9 bases. The V gene end was trimmed by 5 bases and the J gene end by 0 bases; junction bases not matched to a gene: 10. The CDR3 has 17 amino acids. Germline assignment: CDR1 MNHEY and CDR2 SVGEGT. The CDR3 DNA follows: TGTGCCAGCAGTCACCGGGACAGGGTAGGGCTGAACACTGAAGCTTTCTTT. Translated: CASSHRDRVGLNTEAFF.

The chain is built from TRBV7-3 and TRBJ2-7; TRBD1 agrees at 12 bases. Germline V CDR1 and CDR2: SGHTA, FQGTGA. J gave up 6 bases and V 4 bases, and 4 bases lay outside the gene matches. There are 14 residues in the CDR3. In DNA form, the CDR3 reads TGTGCCAGCAGCTCGGGGACAGGGGGCTCCGAGCAGTACTTC. Translating it yields CASSSGTGGSEQYF.

The rearrangement links TRBV7-9 to TRBJ2-2; D unclear. Trimming removed 0 bases at V and 4 bases at J, with 9 bases between. CDR1 and CDR2 from the germline V gene are SEHNR and FQNEAQ (reference sequence). CDR3 length: 15 residues. CDR3 protein: CASSLAGSTTGELFF. The CDR3 DNA is TGTGCCAGCAGCTTAGCGGGCTCTACCACCGGGGAGCTGTTTTTT.

V gene TRBV3-1 (or the pseudogene TRBV3-2) combines with J gene TRBJ1-2, with a weak D call TRBD1 (5 bases). Germline values: CDR1 LGHDT, CDR2 YNNKEL (reference sequence). This CDR3 is built from 15 residues. The V and J ends lost 4 bases and 7 bases respectively, with 19 bases between them. In DNA, the CDR3 is TGTGCCAGCAGCCTAGACTCCGGGACGGAGGGTGGCTACACCTTC. Amino acid sequence: CASSLDSGTEGGYTF.

The rearrangement uses TRBV3-1 (or the pseudogene TRBV3-2) and TRBJ1-1; no reliable D call. The CDR3 is 13 amino acids. The V and J ends lost 10 bases and 0 bases respectively, with 12 bases between them. CDR1 is LGHDT and CDR2 is YNNKEL in the germline V gene (reference sequence). The CDR3 DNA reads as TGTGCCACCAAAAACTTTATGAACACTGAAGCTTTCTTT. Translation: CATKNFMNTEAFF.

The chain recombines TRBV5-4 with TRBJ1-1, with D perhaps TRBD1 (6 bases). Trimming removed 4 bases from V and 5 bases from J, with 15 bases in between. Germline V gene sequence: CDR1 SGHNT, CDR2 YYREEE (reference sequence). The CDR3 sequence is 14 residues long. CDR3 DNA sequence: TGTGCCAGCAGCCTGGGCACAGGGCAAACTGAAGCTTTCTTT. Amino acids: CASSLGTGQTEAFF.

CDR3 residues: CASSLSSGRDTRNGYTF. The CDR3 DNA reads TGTGCCAGCAGTCTCTCTTCCGGCCGGGACACACGTAATGGCTACACCTTC. The J gene is TRBJ1-2, the V gene TRBV2; maybe TRBD1 (6 bases). The CDR3 spans 17 residues. The V and J ends lost 5 bases and 6 bases respectively, with 25 bases between them. Per the germline V gene, CDR1 is SNHLY and CDR2 is FYNNEI.

The V and J genes are TRBV6-4 and TRBJ2-3, with D possibly matching TRBD2 (5 bases). The CDR3 has 15 amino acids. Germline loops: CDR1 MRHNA, CDR2 SNTAGT. The V and J ends lost 3 bases and 2 bases respectively, with 12 bases between them. The CDR3 DNA sequence: TGTGCCAGCAGTGAGAGAGGGTCCGACACAGATACGCAGTATTTT. As protein: CASSERGSDTDTQYF.

The chain uses TRBV7-9 and TRBJ2-3; possible D gene TRBD2, 5 bases. Germline CDR1 reads SEHNR; CDR2 reads FQNEAQ (reference sequence). The CDR3 has 13 amino acids. Trimming stripped 2 bases from V and 4 bases from J, with 7 bases between. DNA of the CDR3: TGTGCCAGCAGCTTATACGGGGCAGATACGCAGTATTTT. It yields the protein CASSLYGADTQYF.

The chain joins TRBV24-1 to TRBJ2-7; a weak D match, TRBD1 (5 bases). The CDR3 runs to 14 residues. Trimming cost V 4 bases and J 1 base, with 10 bases left between them. Germline V gives CDR1 KGHDR, CDR2 SFDVKD. The CDR3 here is CATSDPRQSYEQYF. The CDR3 nucleotides are TGTGCCACCAGTGACCCCAGACAGTCCTACGAGCAGTACTTC.

The chain recombines TRBV5-1 with TRBJ1-6, with D possibly matching TRBD1 (5 bases). Germline V gives CDR1 SGHRS, CDR2 YFSETQ. The V gene lost 0 bases and the J gene lost 12 bases, with 13 bases spanning the gap. This CDR3 spans 14 amino acids. CDR3 DNA sequence: TGCGCCAGCAGCTTGGAAGGCCCTAGGGGACCCCTCCACTTT. Residues: CASSLEGPRGPLHF.

The chain carries TRBV20-1 and TRBJ1-4; D ambiguous. The CDR3 length is 15 residues. Germline CDR1 DFQATT, CDR2 SNEGSKA (reference sequence). The V end was cut by 3 bases, the J end by 3 bases, with 14 bases between. The CDR3 is CSASLGGVPNEKLFF. DNA of the CDR3: TGCAGTGCTAGTCTTGGCGGGGTCCCTAATGAAAAACTGTTTTTT.

The V and J genes are TRBV15 and TRBJ1-2; the D gene is possibly TRBD1 (5 bases). Deletions cut 0 bases from V and 9 bases from J, with 8 bases between. The CDR3 runs 12 residues. CDR1 and CDR2 (germline): LNHNV, YYDKDF (reference sequence). The CDR3 sequence is CATSREQGSYTF. The CDR3 region has the DNA TGTGCCACCAGCAGAGAGCAGGGAAGCTACACCTTC.

V gene TRBV7-9 combines with J gene TRBJ2-6, with TRBD1 matching over 8 bases. CDR3 length equals 19 residues. The V gene end was trimmed by 7 bases and the J gene end by 2 bases; junction bases not matched to a gene: 16. Germline V gene data show CDR1 as SEHNR and CDR2 as FQNEAQ (reference sequence). The CDR3 here is CASTPGQVLLWAGANVLTF. CDR3 DNA sequence: TGTGCCAGCACGCCGGGACAGGTCCTTCTCTGGGCTGGGGCCAACGTCCTGACTTTC.

This clone was seen once. The rearrangement joins TRBV4-1 to TRBJ2-7, with TRBD1 matching 10 bases. Germline values: CDR1 MGHRA, CDR2 YSYEKL. The CDR3 is 18 residues long. The J segment lost 3 bases and the V segment lost 3 bases, leaving 14 bases of the junction unmatched. The CDR3 nucleotides are TGCGCCAGCAGCCACTCCGGACAGGGGGATTACTACTACTACGAGCAGTACTTC. As protein: CASSHSGQGDYYYYEQYF.

The genes are TRBV21-1 and TRBJ2-5; the table's D call, TRBD2, was not checked against the DNA. TRBV21-1 is a recognized pseudogene. The CDR3 sequence is 18 residues long. The chain's CDR3 is CASSKSGLRAGGPGTQYF. The CDR3, as DNA: TGTGCCAGCAGCAAAAGCGGCCTTCGAGCGGGGGGGCCGGGGACCCAGTACTTC.